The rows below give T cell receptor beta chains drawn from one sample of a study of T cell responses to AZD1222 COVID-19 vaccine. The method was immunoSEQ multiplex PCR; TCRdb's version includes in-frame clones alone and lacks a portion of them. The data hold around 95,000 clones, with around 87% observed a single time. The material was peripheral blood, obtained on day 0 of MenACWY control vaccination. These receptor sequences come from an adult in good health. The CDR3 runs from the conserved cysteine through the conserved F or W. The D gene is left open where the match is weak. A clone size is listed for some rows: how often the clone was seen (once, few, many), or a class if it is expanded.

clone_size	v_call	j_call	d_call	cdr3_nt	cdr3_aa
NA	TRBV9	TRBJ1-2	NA	TGTGCCAGCAGCGTAGGAAGAAACTATGGCTACACCTTC	CASSVGRNYGYTF
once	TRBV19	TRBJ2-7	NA	TGTGCCAGACCGCCCACAACCTACGAGCAGTACTTC	CARPPTTYEQYF
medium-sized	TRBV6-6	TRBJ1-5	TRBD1	TGTGCCAGCGAAGGGGGCGGGCAGCCCCAGCATTTT	CASEGGGQPQHF
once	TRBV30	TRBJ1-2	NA	TGTGCCTGGATGCGGGAAGGCTACACCTTC	CAWMREGYTF
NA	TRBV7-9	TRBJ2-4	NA	TGTGCCAGCAGTTTAGACAGAGCCAAAAACATTCAGTACTTC	CASSLDRAKNIQYF
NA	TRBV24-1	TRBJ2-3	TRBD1	TGTGCCACCAGTGGAACGACCCCCGGACAGGGGAAGATAGATACGCAGTATTTT	CATSGTTPGQGKIDTQYF
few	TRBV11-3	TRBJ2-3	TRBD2	TGTGCCAGCAGCTTGGGACGGCGGGAGAGCACAGATACGCAGTATTTT	CASSLGRRESTDTQYF
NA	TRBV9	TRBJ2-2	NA	TGTGCCAGCAGCGTAGGAAATCTTAACACCGGGGAGCTGTTTTTT	CASSVGNLNTGELFF
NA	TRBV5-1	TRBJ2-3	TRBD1	TGCGCCAGCAGCCGAGAGACAGGGACAGATACGCAGTATTTT	CASSRETGTDTQYF
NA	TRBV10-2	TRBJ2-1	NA	TGCGCCAGCAGTGAACAGGGTTCCTACAATGAGCAGTTCTTC	CASSEQGSYNEQFF